This T cell receptor beta chain appears in the sequencing data of a study of T-cell memory formation after mild COVID-19. Study in general: Among the donors, TCR clusters were largely specific to each donor. Study-level results: Memory from before infection featured some responding clones, which suggests cross-reactive memory joined. Clones which contracted sat mainly in CM and EM if CD4+, and in EMRA if CD8+.

The germline V gene encodes CDR1 DFQATT and CDR2 SNEGSKA (reference sequence). This CDR3 comprises 19 residues. V lost 2 bases, J lost 0 bases, and 26 bases lay in between. A 5'RACE reaction primed in the constant segment made cDNA libraries of TCR alpha and TCR beta, and these carried sample barcodes and UMIs. TCRdb re-analysed the 5' RACE reads in MiXCR, keeping a single row per CDR3 protein. The sample lists about 130,000 distinct CDR3 sequences, more than 15% occurring once. This clonotype was counted only a few times. The antigen is not known. Sequenced: PBMCs or a T cell subset sorted from them (not recorded which). The clonotype comes from a man between 18 and 29 years old who had mild COVID-19 (a few samples of this study predate the infection). Cell type and time point are not known. The chain is built from TRBV20-1 and TRBJ2-7, with D maybe TRBD1 (5 bases). The CDR3 coding sequence is TGCAGTGCTAGACCCGTAGGGCAGGGCGCCCACACTTACTCCTACGAGCAGTACTTC. It yields the protein CSARPVGQGAHTYSYEQYF.